This T cell receptor (beta chain) emerged from a study of blood T cell repertoires in COVID-19. Assay: immunoSEQ multiplex PCR; the TCRdb copy retains only in-frame clones and omits some. Among around 200,000 clones, over 75% were seen once, and the ten largest hold approximately 5%. This clone has only one observation. This receptor was obtained from a human donor in a cohort sampled during active COVID-19. The sequencing input was peripheral blood.

The chain's CDR3 is CASSSSGRTDTQYF. The CDR3 bases are TGTGCCAGCAGCTCTAGCGGGAGAACAGATACGCAGTATTTT. This chain connects TRBV7-2 to TRBJ2-3; 10 bases are a match to TRBD2. V lost 4 bases and J lost 3; bases outside the gene matches: 1. The CDR3 covers 14 residues. Germline CDR1 and CDR2: SGHTA and FQGNSA.